Detailed here is one T cell receptor beta chain. Antigen specificity is unknown. The immunoSEQ assay was version 4, run in survey mode. Genomic DNA was diluted to 10 ng/uL, up to roughly 1 ug per sample. The data were produced by immunoSEQ multiplex PCR, yet TCRdb's version contains in-frame clones alone and is incomplete. The data show more than 25,000 clones, roughly 78% seen once. The data were taken from a study of persistence of HIV-infected CD4 T cells. About the study: The sample holds CD4+ T cells responsive to CMV or HIV-1 Gag. Two participants gave one leukapheresis sample; others gave up to about 180 mL blood repeatedly.

Study findings and constraints: TCR analyses could not target the rare provirus-carrying CMV-responding cells.

The stimulus was lysate of CMV-infected fibroblasts, approximately 9.7 ug/mL. Memory cells lacking CD40L and CD69 with high CD45RO were sorted. The starting material was CD4+ T cells sorted from PBMCs after roughly 19-hour stimulation, obtained from a patient who received antiretroviral therapy. The clonotype originates from an adult woman with HIV who was CMV-seropositive.

CDR3 nucleotide sequence: TGCGCCAGCAGCGGTTCACAGGGGCGTGGGACTGAAGCTTTCTTT. It translates to CASSGSQGRGTEAFF. The chain couples TRBV5-1 to TRBJ1-1; 7 bases agree with TRBD1. The germline V gene encodes CDR1 SGHRS and CDR2 YFSETQ. CDR3 length: 15 residues. The V segment lost 4 bases and the J segment 5 bases; nucleotides outside the gene matches: 11.